This record concerns one T cell receptor (beta chain) sequence. Original handling: Amplification of reference gene primers was used by the study to estimate nucleated cell counts. Using immunoSEQ multiplex PCR, the repertoire was profiled, and TCRdb retains in-frame clones only, with some absent. V and J calls and clone size are given by that table; D and trimming were obtained from the DNA. The sample lists about 210,000 clones; around 80% were seen once. These data belong to a study of blood T cell repertoires in COVID-19. Study-wide background: Samples came from the United States, Italy and Spain, spanning acute and convalescent COVID-19.

Seattle participants joined during active infection and were tracked over time. This CDR3 has 16 amino acids. CDR1 is SGDLS and CDR2 is YYNGEE in the germline V gene. V dropped 3 bases and J dropped 4; count of bases not matched to a gene: 9. The TCR comes from a woman in her fifties or sixties with COVID-19, enrolled during active disease. The rearrangement joins TRBV9 to TRBJ2-2; 7 bases map to TRBD2. Sequencing was done on a sample of peripheral blood. CDR3 nucleotides: TGTGCCAGCAGCGACTACCCGGGCGGGGGCACCGGGGAGCTGTTTTTT. Its translation: CASSDYPGGGTGELFF.